The 26 T cell receptor beta chains below were found in one sample sequenced in a study of T-cell reconstitution after alpha-beta-depleted transplantation in children. Using unique molecular identifiers, the investigators prepared the TCRbeta library. TCRdb itself ran the PCR reads through MiXCR, one entry per CDR3 protein. This sample carries hundreds of thousands of distinct CDR3 sequences, about 24% of them seen once, and the ten largest clones take about 5%. The sequencing used PBMCs, mostly from graft donor cells, collected 360 days after TCRalphabeta/CD19-depleted stem cell transplant. All receptors come from a female patient between 2 and 15 years old who had a stem cell transplant for congenital amegakaryocytic thrombocytopenia, so the T cells may come from the graft donor.

This clonotype was seen a handful of times. The V and J genes are TRBV6-1 and TRBJ2-3, with D possibly being TRBD1 or TRBD2 (5 bases each). Germline V gene sequence: CDR1 MNHNS, CDR2 SASEGT. This CDR3 spans 13 amino acids. Trimming left V 6 bases short and J 6 bases short, with 13 bases between. CDR3 DNA: TGTGCCAGCAGCCCATCGGGGCTGGATACGCAGTATTTT. This encodes CASSPSGLDTQYF.

V is TRBV19 and J is TRBJ1-5, with D tentatively TRBD1 (6 bases). The V end was cut by 5 bases, the J end by 0 bases, with 14 bases between. This CDR3 has 16 residues. Germline assignment: CDR1 LNHDA and CDR2 SQIVND (reference sequence). Here the CDR3 DNA reads TGTGCCAGTAGTCCCGACAGGAGATATAGCAATCAGCCCCAGCATTTT. Translation gives CASSPDRRYSNQPQHF.

This clonotype has more than one count but fewer than ten. The rearrangement joins TRBV20-1 to TRBJ2-3, with 11 bases identical to TRBD1. J lost 3 bases, V lost 5 bases, and 7 bases had no gene match. CDR3 length: 15 residues. CDR1 is DFQATT and CDR2 is SNEGSKA in the germline V gene (reference sequence). The CDR3 sequence is CSAEPGQGGTDTQYF. The CDR3 nucleotides read TGCAGTGCTGAGCCGGGACAGGGGGGGACAGATACGCAGTATTTT.

The chain joins TRBV28 to TRBJ1-5, with 9 bases matching TRBD1. The germline CDR1 and CDR2 sequences are MDHEN and SYDVKM. Trimming at V came to 2 bases and at J to 5 bases, leaving 4 bases not matched to a gene. The CDR3 runs to 15 residues. CDR3 in amino acids: CASSLRGQGHQPQHF. CDR3 sequence (DNA): TGTGCCAGCAGTTTACGGGGACAGGGACATCAGCCCCAGCATTTT.

J is TRBJ2-1 and V is TRBV11-2, with D possibly matching TRBD2 (5 bases). This CDR3 comprises 14 residues. Germline values: CDR1 SGHAT, CDR2 FQNNGV. V lost 7 bases to trimming and J lost 8 bases, with 18 bases between them. In DNA, the CDR3 is TGTGCCAGCACCGACGCCCGAGGGCGGGATGAGCAGTTCTTC. Translation gives CASTDARGRDEQFF.

The chain couples TRBV10-3 to TRBJ2-3; D is ambiguous. Germline V CDR1 and CDR2: ENHRY, SYGVKD. V was trimmed by 4 bases and J by 0 bases, leaving 8 bases between them. The CDR3 has 14 residues. CDR3 sequence (DNA): TGTGCCATCAGTGCTCTCTGGAGCACAGATACGCAGTATTTT. Protein: CAISALWSTDTQYF.

This clonotype was counted between two and nine times. This chain joins TRBV28 and TRBJ2-7, with D unclear. The CDR3 is 16 amino acids. Germline V CDR1 and CDR2: MDHEN, SYDVKM. V was cut by 4 bases and J by 1 base, with 17 bases left in between. DNA of the CDR3: TGTGCCAGCAGTTCCTGGGCCGAAGAAGCTTCCTACGAGCAGTACTTC. It specifies CASSSWAEEASYEQYF. Together with reference TRBV28 and TRBJ2-7, the CDR3 gives the full variable domain: DVKVTQSSRYLVKRTGEKVFLECVQDMDHENMFWYRQDPGLGLRLIYFSYDVKMKEKGDIPEGYSVSREKKERFSLILESASTNQTSMYLCASSSWAEEASYEQYFGPGTRLTVT.

A note on this clonotype: The junction and the germline gene differ at one end; a read error may be behind it. The CDR3 sequence is CASSLGYLSDTHYF. DNA of the CDR3: TGCGCCAGCAGCCTAGGGTATTTGTCAGATACGCATTATTTT. V and J are TRBV4-1 and TRBJ2-3, with D unclear. Germline V gene data show CDR1 as MGHRA and CDR2 as YSYEKL. The CDR3 runs to 14 residues.

The chain joins TRBV24-1 to TRBJ1-1; 7 nucleotides agree with TRBD1. Trimming at V came to 10 bases and at J to 4 bases, leaving 5 bases not matched to a gene. Germline lookup yields CDR1 KGHDR and CDR2 SFDVKD. The CDR3 is 12 amino acids. CDR3 sequence (DNA): TGTGCCACAGGGGGCGCGGGCACTGAAGCTTTCTTT. Residues: CATGGAGTEAFF.

V usage is TRBV5-1 and J usage is TRBJ2-5, with TRBD2 identical over 11 bases. The CDR3 covers 17 residues. The V segment lost 2 bases and the J segment 3 bases; nucleotides outside the gene matches: 9. The V gene's germline CDR1 is SGHRS and CDR2 YFSETQ. The CDR3 DNA reads TGCGCCAGCAGCTTATTAGCCCTAGCGGGGGGAAAAGAGACCCAGTACTTC. Translated: CASSLLALAGGKETQYF.

The gene calls are TRBV20-1 and TRBJ2-3, with D possibly TRBD2 on 6 matching bases. The germline V gene has CDR1 DFQATT and CDR2 SNEGSKA (reference sequence). This CDR3 is 12 amino acids long. DNA for the CDR3: TGCAGCCCGGAGCGGGGCACAGATACGCAGTATTTT. Translating it yields CSPERGTDTQYF.

Only a few counts were recorded for this clonotype. This chain links TRBV4-3 with TRBJ1-1, with TRBD1 as a possible D gene (5 bases). This CDR3 region has 14 residues. Trimming took 0 bases from V and 1 from J, leaving 6 bases between them. The germline CDR1 and CDR2 sequences are LGHNA and YSLEER. The CDR3 sequence is CASSQETENTEAFF. CDR3 DNA sequence: TGCGCCAGCAGCCAAGAGACAGAGAACACTGAAGCTTTCTTT.

This clonotype was observed a few times. The chain joins TRBV30 to TRBJ2-1, with 7 bases aligning to TRBD2. With V trimmed by 6 bases and J by 7 bases, 15 bases remained unmatched. In germline, CDR1 is GTSNPN, CDR2 SVGIG (reference sequence). This CDR3 region has 15 residues. CDR3 protein: CACRAGKGLRNEQFF. CDR3 DNA: TGTGCCTGCCGAGCGGGAAAGGGGCTTCGGAATGAGCAGTTCTTC.

Only a few counts were recorded for this clonotype. The chain is built from TRBV25-1 and TRBJ2-1; 8 bases fit TRBD1. Germline V gene sequence: CDR1 MGHDK, CDR2 SYGVNS. This CDR3 is 15 amino acids long. The junction had 7 bases not matched to a gene; V was cut back by 2 bases and J by 7 bases. CDR3 sequence: CASSETGQGSNEQFF. Written as DNA, the CDR3 is TGTGCCAGCAGTGAAACCGGACAGGGCTCAAATGAGCAGTTCTTC.

The rearrangement links TRBV11-2 to TRBJ2-5; 9 bases line up with TRBD2. Germline V CDR1 and CDR2: SGHAT, FQNNGV. This CDR3 is 18 amino acids long. The ends lost 6 bases at V and 5 bases at J; junction bases unmatched: 19. CDR3 residues: CASSRPIAGDTSWETQYF. CDR3 DNA: TGTGCCAGCAGTCGCCCCATAGCGGGAGACACGAGTTGGGAGACCCAGTACTTC.

The gene calls are TRBV28 and TRBJ2-3; D unresolved. CDR1 MDHEN and CDR2 SYDVKM come from the germline V gene. The CDR3 runs 15 residues. The V gene lost 1 base and the J gene lost 1 base, with 9 bases spanning the gap. Here the CDR3 reads CASSLFVAGTDTQYF. CDR3 DNA sequence: TGTGCCAGCAGTTTATTTGTAGCCGGCACAGATACGCAGTATTTT.

Only a few counts were recorded for this clonotype. V and J are TRBV20-1 and TRBJ2-1; D is perhaps TRBD2 (6 bases). CDR3 length: 11 amino acids. Per the germline V gene, CDR1 is DFQATT and CDR2 is SNEGSKA (reference sequence). The V end lost 6 bases, the J end lost 9 bases, and 12 bases lay between the germline ends. DNA of the CDR3: TGCAGTGCCGGAGGGCCGGGTGAGCAGTTCTTC. It codes for CSAGGPGEQFF.

The chain links TRBV28 to TRBJ1-1; 7 positions agree with TRBD1. The CDR3 has 16 amino acids. The trim removed 5 bases at V and 5 bases at J, leaving 14 bases unmatched. Germline V gives CDR1 MDHEN, CDR2 SYDVKM. This CDR3 reads CASSPPRAGGYTEAFF. CDR3 DNA sequence: TGTGCCAGCAGTCCTCCAAGGGCAGGGGGATATACTGAAGCTTTCTTT.

The chain is built from TRBV12-3 or TRBV12-4 and TRBJ2-1, with D possibly TRBD1 on 5 matching bases. V shed 4 bases and J shed 6 bases, with 16 bases lying between them. This CDR3 comprises 15 residues. The CDR3 loop reads CASSSTAMSANEQFF. The CDR3 region has the DNA TGTGCCAGCAGTTCGACAGCGATGAGCGCCAATGAGCAGTTCTTC.

This clonotype was seen only once. This chain uses TRBV20-1 with TRBJ1-2, with 7 bases lining up with TRBD1. CDR1 DFQATT and CDR2 SNEGSKA come from the germline V gene (reference sequence). V trimming: 5 bases; J trimming: 4 bases; junction bases outside the gene matches: 10. The CDR3 contains 14 residues. The CDR3 DNA follows: TGCAGTGCTGAAAGCAACAGGGGACCCTATGGCTACACCTTC. Protein product: CSAESNRGPYGYTF.

This clonotype was seen a few times. V usage is TRBV2 and J usage is TRBJ2-7; weak D call: TRBD1 (6 bases). This CDR3 is 14 amino acids long. Trimming took 7 bases from V and 0 from J, leaving 13 bases between them. Per germline, CDR1 SNHLY and CDR2 FYNNEI. CDR3 sequence (DNA): TGTGCCAGCAAAGATGGGGGCTTCTCCTACGAGCAGTACTTC. Residues: CASKDGGFSYEQYF.

On this clonotype itself: One junction end does not reproduce the germline sequence, and a read error may be involved. The V call is TRBV7-2, the J call TRBJ2-3, with TRBD2 matching over 12 bases. The CDR3 is 15 amino acids. Looked up from germline, CDR1 is SGHTA and CDR2 is FQGNSA. CDR3: CASSLAGGRADTQYF. CDR3 nucleotides: TGTGCCAGCAGCCTAGCGGGAGGGAGGGCAGATACGCAGTATTTT.

This chain links TRBV18 with TRBJ1-1; D is possibly TRBD1 (5 bases). From germline, CDR1 is KGHSH and CDR2 LQKENI. V dropped 1 base and J dropped 10 bases, with 13 bases sitting between them. CDR3 length: 13 amino acids. The CDR3, as DNA: TGTGCCAGCTCACCACAGGGGACGAATAGAGCTTTCTTT. This sequence encodes CASSPQGTNRAFF.

This clonotype was picked up one time. The chain uses TRBV29-1 and TRBJ1-2; D might be TRBD1 (5 bases). Germline lookup yields CDR1 SQVTM and CDR2 ANQGSEA. The germline V and J ends were trimmed by 7 bases and 3 bases, with 18 bases remaining between them. This CDR3 has 14 residues. CDR3 loop: CSARSGKLDYGYTF. The CDR3 DNA is TGCAGCGCGAGGTCAGGGAAGTTGGACTATGGCTACACCTTC.

This chain joins TRBV7-2 and TRBJ1-2; the D gene is possibly TRBD1 (6 bases). CDR1 and CDR2 (germline): SGHTA, FQGNSA. V was cut by 1 base and J by 2 bases, with 8 bases left in between. The CDR3 loop spans 14 amino acids. CDR3 DNA: TGTGCCAGCAGCTTAGGAACAGGGAACTATGGCTACACCTTC. This gives the protein CASSLGTGNYGYTF.

The chain links TRBV12-3 or TRBV12-4 to TRBJ1-5; 7 nucleotides match TRBD1. Unmatched junction bases numbered 5, after V lost 4 bases and J lost 2 bases. There are 15 residues in the CDR3. CDR3 region: CASSSTGVGNQPQHF. CDR3 DNA: TGTGCCAGCAGTTCCACAGGGGTTGGCAATCAGCCCCAGCATTTT.